This TCR beta chain was recovered during a study of glioma-infiltrating T cells after dendritic cell vaccination (dated by TCRdb to about 2016). With regard to the full study: A cohort of roughly 15 glioblastoma patients from Phase I and II dendritic cell vaccination trials was included, of whom 9 were newly diagnosed and 6 had recurrent disease. Between about 2002 and 2013, the patients were given dendritic cell vaccination pulsed with autologous tumor lysate. Patients received three intradermal dendritic cell vaccine injections at biweekly intervals in the arm below the axilla. Tumor-infiltrating lymphocyte content was quantified and tumor and blood repertoires were compared in dendritic cell-vaccinated glioblastoma patients by deep sequencing of TCR beta CDR3 regions. TCR sequencing metrics, including TIL content and tumor-blood repertoire overlap, were correlated with survival after dendritic cell vaccination. To make the vaccine, monocyte-derived dendritic cells were cultured for under eight days with IL-4 and GM-CSF and then pulsed overnight with autologous tumor lysate.

The germline V gene provides CDR1 LGHNA and CDR2 YSLEER. Trimming leaves V shorter by 1 base and J shorter by 3 bases, with the junction holding 6 bases beyond the gene matches. The CDR3, cysteine through phenylalanine, is 16 amino acids long. CDR3 DNA is the only sequence kept; it has 48 bases, read in frame from the first base. Patients were selected for having adequate residual fresh-frozen tumor tissue and more than two years of available survival data. None of the glioblastoma patients carried an isocitrate dehydrogenase mutation, although molecular status otherwise varied. PBMC were collected before vaccination, two weeks after the third vaccination, and at tumor progression if tumor progression occurred. The Qiagen DNeasy Blood extraction Kit was used to extract genomic DNA. Using the immunoSEQ assay, TCRB CDR3 regions were amplified from approximately 2 micrograms of genomic DNA, or from all available DNA when less than that was on hand. The multiplex PCR employed 60 forward primers targeting TCR V beta segments and 13 reverse primers targeting J beta segments. To estimate the number of reads per starting template, synthetic control templates were added to each sample at limiting dilution. Sequencing produced 87 bp reads on the Illumina HiSeq System. The original pipeline was this. PCR and sequencing errors were removed by a nearest neighbor algorithm that merged closely related sequences. TCR overlap was defined as the percentage of unique tumor TCR beta sequences that were also present in the same patient's peripheral blood. This is the immuneACCESS table as TCRdb keeps it, with only in-frame sequences that have V and J called. A part of the clones is gone; compared with another copy, unresolved V genes explain less than half, and the rest is unexplained. V and J calls and clone size are those listed in that table; D and trimming were worked out from the DNA. For this sample the table gives roughly 41,000 clones, of which roughly 79% were detected only once. In total, the top ten clones hold 7.8% of the sample.

The paper's findings and limits, for the study overall: After dendritic cell vaccination, a higher estimated pretreatment TIL content predicted longer time to progression and overall survival. The cohort was small and heterogeneous, only a few patients had full blood and tumor sets, and even fewer had initial-recurrent tumor pairs. The response model built on TCR overlap across three groups was characterized as speculative, with prospective validation still needed. No direct relationship between TCR clonality and survival was found, suggesting that a diverse polyclonal response may matter.

Only a few counts were recorded for this clone. Its antigen is not yet known. No base quality values were provided; no much bigger clone lies one nucleotide off. The sequenced sample was blood, obtained before dendritic cell vaccination. The rearranged segments are TRBV4-3 and TRBJ1-2, with 9 bases in between that match TRBD1. This TCR was sampled from a human donor with glioblastoma. The DNA is TGCGCCAGCAGCCAAGCCATTTGGACAGGGGACTATGGCTACACCTTC. Its coded protein is CASSQAIWTGDYGYTF.